A single T cell receptor (beta chain) is shown here with its context. The length of the CDR3 is 16 residues. In germline, CDR1 is MNHNS, CDR2 SASEGT. V gave up 4 bases and J gave up 8 bases, with 23 bases separating them. This sample is drawn from a study of early T cells in non-severe SARS-CoV-2 infection. Each CDR3 protein is one row after TCRdb ran MiXCR on the 5' RACE reads. The sample yields about 40,000 distinct CDR3 sequences, 20% to 25% seen once. The sample was whole blood, taken at baseline. V gene TRBV6-1 combines with J gene TRBJ1-1, with TRBD1 as a possible D gene (6 bases). The sequence derives from an adult who was a healthcare worker with PCR-confirmed SARS-CoV-2 infection or an uninfected control (not recorded which). The CDR3 loop reads CASSARRDTGHREAFF. The CDR3 DNA is TGTGCCAGCAGTGCCCGGCGGGACACTGGCCATAGAGAAGCTTTCTTT.